Shown below are 8 T cell receptor beta chains from a single sample sequenced in a study of vaccination and CD4 T cells after COVID-19. Their antigen targets remain unknown. Sequencing of DNA taken from cultured CD4+ T cells relied on the Oncomine TCR Beta short-read assay. One entry per CDR3 protein, called by TCRdb with MiXCR from the PCR reads. The table lists over 20,000 distinct CDR3 sequences, less than 50% of them singletons. As for treatment: roughly ten-day PBMC culture with coronavirus spike peptide pools or control peptides (ViraFEST assay). The sample comprised CD4+ T cells from blood, cultured in vitro. The source of these receptors is a human donor who had recovered from COVID-19.

This chain uses TRBV6-1 with TRBJ2-3; 11 positions agree with TRBD2. The CDR3 covers 14 residues. After removal of 8 bases from V and 4 bases from J, the junction contained 5 bases not matched to a gene. Per the germline V gene, CDR1 is MNHNS and CDR2 is SASEGT. This CDR3 is CASRRLAGSDTQYF. The DNA of the CDR3 is TGTGCCAGCCGCCGACTAGCGGGATCAGATACGCAGTATTTT.

The V and J genes are TRBV3-1 and TRBJ1-1; a weak D match, TRBD1 (5 bases). Trimming stripped 3 bases from V and 1 base from J, with 9 bases between. The CDR3 loop spans 14 amino acids. CDR1 is LGHDT, CDR2 YNNKEL, per germline (reference sequence). The CDR3 protein is CASSQDGGNTEAFF. The CDR3 bases are TGTGCCAGCAGCCAGGACGGGGGGAACACTGAAGCTTTCTTT.

V is TRBV6-2 or TRBV6-3 and J is TRBJ1-1, with 7 bases that match TRBD1. V lost 6 bases, J lost 7 bases, and 5 bases stayed unmatched. The CDR3 extends over 12 amino acids. Germline CDR1 reads MNHEY; CDR2 reads SVGEGT. CDR3 nucleotide sequence: TGTGCCAGCAGGGACAGGCCTGATGAAGCTTTCTTT. As protein: CASRDRPDEAFF.

This rearrangement joins TRBV6-1 to TRBJ2-7, with 15 bases identical to TRBD2. V trimming: 6 bases; J trimming: 1 base; junction bases outside the gene matches: 4. The CDR3 sequence is 16 residues long. Germline lookup yields CDR1 MNHNS and CDR2 SASEGT. The CDR3 DNA is TGTGCCAGCAGCCGGGGACTAGCGGGAGGTTCCTACGAGCAGTACTTC. Its translation is CASSRGLAGGSYEQYF.

A few counts support this clonotype. This chain links TRBV7-8 with TRBJ1-1; no reliable D call. Trimming took off 1 base at V and 3 bases at J, with 6 bases between the two ends. Germline values: CDR1 SGHVS, CDR2 FQNEAQ. This CDR3 contains 13 residues. CDR3 residues: CASSLVGDTEAFF. The CDR3 DNA sequence: TGTGCCAGCAGCTTAGTTGGGGACACTGAAGCTTTCTTT.

The J gene is TRBJ2-7, the V gene TRBV29-1; D remains ambiguous. The V end lost 4 bases, the J end lost 1 base, and 8 bases lay between the germline ends. Germline V gene lookup returns CDR1 SQVTM and CDR2 ANQGSEA. The CDR3 contains 12 residues. The CDR3: CSVVSGSYEQYF. For the CDR3, the DNA is TGCAGCGTTGTAAGTGGTTCCTACGAGCAGTACTTC.

A few counts support this clonotype. This chain uses TRBV15 with TRBJ1-1; maybe TRBD1 (6 bases). V dropped 1 base and J dropped 5 bases, with 14 bases sitting between them. The CDR3 has 15 residues. Per the germline V gene, CDR1 is LNHNV and CDR2 is YYDKDF (reference sequence). The CDR3 is CATSRGGVGQTEAFF. The CDR3 coding sequence is TGTGCCACCAGCAGAGGGGGGGTAGGACAGACTGAAGCTTTCTTT.

V is TRBV20-1 and J is TRBJ2-7, with 10 bases matching TRBD2. The junction had 12 bases not matched to a gene; V was cut back by 6 bases and J by 7 bases. Germline CDR1 DFQATT, CDR2 SNEGSKA (reference sequence). The CDR3 runs to 14 residues. The CDR3 nucleotides are TGCAGTGCCAGAATACTAGCGGGATGGGATGAGCAGTACTTC. Its protein is CSARILAGWDEQYF.